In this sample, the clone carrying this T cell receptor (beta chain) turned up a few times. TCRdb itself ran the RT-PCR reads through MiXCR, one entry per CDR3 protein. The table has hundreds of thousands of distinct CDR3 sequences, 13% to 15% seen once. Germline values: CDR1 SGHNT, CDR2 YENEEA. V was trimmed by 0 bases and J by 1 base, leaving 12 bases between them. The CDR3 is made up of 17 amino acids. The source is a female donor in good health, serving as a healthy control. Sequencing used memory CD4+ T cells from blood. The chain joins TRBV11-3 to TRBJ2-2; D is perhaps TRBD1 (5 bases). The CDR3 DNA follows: TGTGCCAGCAGCTTAGATTTTGATGACAGGAACACCGGGGAGCTGTTTTTT. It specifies CASSLDFDDRNTGELFF.